Below are 18 T cell receptor beta chains sequenced from a single sample in a study of CD8+ T cells in alopecia areata. In each case, RNA was isolated and then reverse transcribed into cDNA as the sequencing template. Libraries were prepared by immunoSEQ multiplex PCR; TCRdb keeps only in-frame clonotypes and omits some of them. The data show 80,000 to 100,000 clones, with roughly two fifths seen just once and 18% held by the top ten. Noted treatment: oral pan-JAK inhibitor, 5-10 mg twice daily. Sequenced material: CD8+ T cells sorted from blood, taken at week 24, from a patient treated with tofacitinib. The origin of the receptors is a human donor with alopecia areata.

V usage is TRBV7-9 and J usage is TRBJ2-1; 8 bases are a match to TRBD2. The junction had 5 bases not matched to a gene; V was cut back by 5 bases and J by 2 bases. Germline V gene sequence: CDR1 SEHNR, CDR2 FQNEAQ (reference sequence). The CDR3 consists of 15 residues. CDR3 nucleotide sequence: TGTGCCAGCAGCCCACTAGCGGAGCCCTACAATGAGCAGTTCTTC. It encodes CASSPLAEPYNEQFF. The full variable domain, with the rest looked up from reference TRBV7-9 and TRBJ2-1, is DTGVSQNPRHKITKRGQNVTFRCDPISEHNRLYWYRQTLGQGPEFLTYFQNEAQLEKSRLLSDRFSAERPKGSFSTLEIQRTEQGDSAMYLCASSPLAEPYNEQFFGPGTRLTVL.

This clone was found a few times. V usage is TRBV4-1 and J usage is TRBJ2-1; no definite D call. Germline assignment: CDR1 MGHRA and CDR2 YSYEKL. The CDR3 covers 12 residues. V lost 3 bases to trimming and J lost 5 bases, with 5 bases between them. CDR3 amino acids: CASSQLDNEQFF. The CDR3 nucleotides read TGCGCCAGCAGCCAGCTGGACAATGAGCAGTTCTTC.

The chain combines TRBV4-1 with TRBJ2-5, with D perhaps TRBD1 (6 bases). V lost 4 bases to trimming and J lost 0 bases, with 9 bases between them. Germline CDR1 MGHRA, CDR2 YSYEKL. CDR3 length: 14 residues. CDR3 nucleotides: TGCGCCAGCAGCCGGCGACAGGACCAAGAGACCCAGTACTTC. Translated, it gives CASSRRQDQETQYF.

The rearrangement uses TRBV6-4 and TRBJ2-3, with 8 bases identical to TRBD2. V trimming: 4 bases; J trimming: 6 bases; junction bases outside the gene matches: 9. Germline V gene data show CDR1 as MRHNA and CDR2 as SNTAGT. The CDR3 loop spans 15 amino acids. The CDR3 DNA reads as TGTGCCAGCAGTGTGGTAACTAGCGGCTTGGATACGCAGTATTTT. Its translation: CASSVVTSGLDTQYF.

The chain employs TRBV19 and TRBJ2-7; TRBD2 agrees at 10 bases. This CDR3 region has 15 residues. V lost 5 bases to trimming and J lost 3 bases; unmatched junction nucleotides: 7. CDR1 is LNHDA, CDR2 SQIVND, per germline (reference sequence). The CDR3 DNA reads TGTGCCAGTAGTCCCAGTCTAGCGGGAGTCTACGAGCAGTACTTC. This encodes CASSPSLAGVYEQYF.

This clone was seen only a few times. The J gene is TRBJ2-1, the V gene TRBV25-1; no firm D call. Germline assignment: CDR1 MGHDK and CDR2 SYGVNS. This CDR3 contains 14 residues. V lost 3 bases and J lost 0, with 6 bases in between. This CDR3 reads CASSDLSSYNEQFF. As DNA, the CDR3 is TGTGCCAGCAGTGATCTTAGCTCCTACAATGAGCAGTTCTTC.

About this clone: Other DNA sequences in this sample translate to the same CDR3. The rearrangement joins TRBV29-1 to TRBJ2-2; D gene unclear. CDR1 SQVTM and CDR2 ANQGSEA come from the germline V gene. The length of the CDR3 is 13 residues. Trimming stripped 4 bases from V and 0 bases from J, with 6 bases between. The CDR3 here is CSVARPNTGELFF. In DNA, the CDR3 is TGCAGCGTTGCGCGGCCGAACACCGGGGAGCTGTTTTTT.

The chain links TRBV5-1 to TRBJ2-7; 8 bases are shared with TRBD1. Germline V lookup: CDR1 SGHRS, CDR2 YFSETQ. V lost 4 bases, J lost 2 bases, and 11 bases stayed unmatched. The CDR3 contains 16 residues. CDR3 loop: CASSHTTGVAAYEQYF. The CDR3 DNA sequence: TGCGCCAGCAGCCACACGACAGGGGTGGCGGCCTACGAGCAGTACTTC.

The rearrangement links TRBV6-5 to TRBJ2-1, with D possibly TRBD2 on 5 matching bases. V was cut by 2 bases and J by 5 bases, with 10 bases left in between. CDR1 MNHEY and CDR2 SVGAGI come from the germline V gene. The CDR3 is 14 residues long. The CDR3 region is CASSYSRGNNEQFF. CDR3 sequence (DNA): TGTGCCAGCAGTTACAGCCGAGGGAACAATGAGCAGTTCTTC.

V and J are TRBV27 and TRBJ2-7, with TRBD2 as a possible D gene (6 bases). The CDR3 sequence is 13 residues long. The germline V gene has CDR1 MNHEY and CDR2 SMNVEV (reference sequence). V shed 5 bases and J shed 3 bases, with 11 bases lying between them. CDR3 nucleotides: TGTGCCAGCAGTCCGGAGGGACTCTACGAGCAGTACTTC. Protein: CASSPEGLYEQYF.

This chain joins TRBV2 and TRBJ2-1; perhaps TRBD2 as D (5 bases). Trimming stripped 6 bases from V and 7 bases from J, with 16 bases between. Germline V CDR1 and CDR2: SNHLY, FYNNEI. The CDR3 is 14 amino acids. Here the CDR3 reads CASRQSGHFNEQFF. CDR3 bases: TGTGCCAGCAGACAGAGCGGCCACTTTAATGAGCAGTTCTTC.

This chain connects TRBV6-5 to TRBJ2-5, with TRBD2 identical over 7 bases. The better agreement between TRBJ2-7 and the DNA end casts doubt on the J call. The CDR3 runs to 15 residues. Germline V gives CDR1 MNHEY, CDR2 SVGAGI. The CDR3 sequence: CASSYSAGALDEQYF. DNA for the CDR3: TGTGCCAGCAGTTACTCCGCGGGAGCCCTGGACGAGCAGTACTTC.

V usage is TRBV5-1 and J usage is TRBJ1-1; a possible D gene is TRBD1 (5 bases). Trimming cost V 5 bases and J 7 bases, with 15 bases left between them. CDR3 length equals 13 residues. The germline V gene encodes CDR1 SGHRS and CDR2 YFSETQ. CDR3 DNA: TGCGCCAGCAGTTTGACAGTGTTGGATGAAGCTTTCTTT. Translating gives CASSLTVLDEAFF.

This clone came up a few times. The chain is built from TRBV19 and TRBJ2-1; the match to TRBD1 covers 8 bases. The CDR3 is made up of 11 amino acids. Losses at the gene ends were 8 bases for V and 8 bases for J; bases not matched to a gene: 2. The V gene's germline CDR1 is LNHDA and CDR2 SQIVND (reference sequence). DNA of the CDR3: TGTGCCAGTGGACAGGGCGATGAGCAGTTCTTC. Translation gives CASGQGDEQFF.

V gene TRBV5-1 combines with J gene TRBJ2-1; 7 nucleotides line up with TRBD2. Germline assignment: CDR1 SGHRS and CDR2 YFSETQ. J gave up 3 bases and V 3 bases, and 18 bases lay outside the gene matches. The CDR3 runs 19 residues. Here the CDR3 reads CASSSPLLAREGDYNEQFF. In DNA form, the CDR3 reads TGCGCCAGCAGCTCTCCCTTACTAGCGAGGGAAGGGGACTACAATGAGCAGTTCTTC.

CDR3 protein: CATMGAGGLTYNEQFF. Here the CDR3 DNA reads TGTGCCACCATGGGGGCGGGAGGGCTGACCTACAATGAGCAGTTCTTC. The rearrangement links TRBV5-4 to TRBJ2-1; 9 positions match TRBD2. With V trimmed by 9 bases and J by 2 bases, 12 bases remained unmatched. CDR1 SGHNT and CDR2 YYREEE come from the germline V gene (reference sequence). The CDR3 has 16 amino acids.

This clone was observed a few times. V and J are TRBV5-1 and TRBJ2-1, with D perhaps TRBD1 or TRBD2 (6 bases each). Germline V gives CDR1 SGHRS, CDR2 YFSETQ. The CDR3 totals 17 residues. The V gene lost 5 bases and the J gene lost 2 bases, with 20 bases spanning the gap. The CDR3: CASSPRGPGEAYNEQFF. DNA of the CDR3: TGCGCCAGCAGTCCTCGGGGGCCGGGAGAGGCCTACAATGAGCAGTTCTTC. Supplemented by reference TRBV5-1 and TRBJ2-1, the full variable domain reads KAGVTQTPRYLIKTRGQQVTLSCSPISGHRSVSWYQQTPGQGLQFLFEYFSETQRNKGNFPGRFSGRQFSNSRSEMNVSTLELGDSALYLCASSPRGPGEAYNEQFFGPGTRLTVL.

V is TRBV7-9 and J is TRBJ1-1, with D possibly TRBD1 on 5 matching bases. Looked up from germline, CDR1 is SEHNR and CDR2 is FQNEAQ (reference sequence). Trimming cost V 10 bases and J 0 bases, with 24 bases left between them. This CDR3 contains 17 residues. The CDR3 region is CATRGEGLDLMNTEAFF. The CDR3 DNA follows: TGTGCCACCCGAGGGGAGGGGTTGGACCTGATGAACACTGAAGCTTTCTTT.